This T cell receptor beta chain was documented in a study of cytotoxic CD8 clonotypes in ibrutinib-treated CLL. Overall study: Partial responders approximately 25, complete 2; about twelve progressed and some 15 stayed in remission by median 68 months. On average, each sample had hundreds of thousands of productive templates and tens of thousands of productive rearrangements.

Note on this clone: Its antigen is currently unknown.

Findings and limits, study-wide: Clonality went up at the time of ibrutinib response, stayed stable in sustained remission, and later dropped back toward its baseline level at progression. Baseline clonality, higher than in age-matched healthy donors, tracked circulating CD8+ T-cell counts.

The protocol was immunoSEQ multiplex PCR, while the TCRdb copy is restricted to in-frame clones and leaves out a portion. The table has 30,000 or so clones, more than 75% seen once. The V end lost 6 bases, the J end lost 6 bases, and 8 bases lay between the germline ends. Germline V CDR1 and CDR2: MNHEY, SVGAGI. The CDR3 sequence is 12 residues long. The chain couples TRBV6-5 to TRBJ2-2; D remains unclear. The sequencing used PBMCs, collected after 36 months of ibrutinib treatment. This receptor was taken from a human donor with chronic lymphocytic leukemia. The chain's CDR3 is CASRRLAGELFF. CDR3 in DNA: TGTGCCAGCAGGCGCCTGGCCGGGGAGCTGTTTTTT.